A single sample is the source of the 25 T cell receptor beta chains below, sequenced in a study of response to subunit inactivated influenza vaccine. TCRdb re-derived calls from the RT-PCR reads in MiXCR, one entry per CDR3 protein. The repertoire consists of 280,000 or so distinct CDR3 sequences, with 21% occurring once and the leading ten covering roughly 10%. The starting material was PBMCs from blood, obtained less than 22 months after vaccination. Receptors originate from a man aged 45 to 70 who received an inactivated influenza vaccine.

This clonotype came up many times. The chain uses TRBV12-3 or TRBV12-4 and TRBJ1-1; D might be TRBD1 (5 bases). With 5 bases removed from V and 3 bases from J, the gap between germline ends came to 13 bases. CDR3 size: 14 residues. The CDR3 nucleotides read TGTGCCAGCAGTCCCGGGGCCATGGACACTGAAGCTTTCTTT. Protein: CASSPGAMDTEAFF.

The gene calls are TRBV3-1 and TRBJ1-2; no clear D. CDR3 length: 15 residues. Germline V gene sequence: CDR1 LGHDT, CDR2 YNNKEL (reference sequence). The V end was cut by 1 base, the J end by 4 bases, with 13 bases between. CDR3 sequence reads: CASSQGPRGTYGYTF. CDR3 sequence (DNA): TGTGCCAGCAGCCAAGGCCCCCGTGGAACCTATGGCTACACCTTC.

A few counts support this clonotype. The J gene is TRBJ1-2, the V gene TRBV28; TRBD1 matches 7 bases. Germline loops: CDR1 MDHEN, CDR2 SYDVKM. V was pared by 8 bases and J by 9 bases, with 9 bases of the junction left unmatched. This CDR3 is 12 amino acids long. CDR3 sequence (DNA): TGTGCCAGCTACTCCGGGGACAGAAGCTACACCTTC. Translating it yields CASYSGDRSYTF.

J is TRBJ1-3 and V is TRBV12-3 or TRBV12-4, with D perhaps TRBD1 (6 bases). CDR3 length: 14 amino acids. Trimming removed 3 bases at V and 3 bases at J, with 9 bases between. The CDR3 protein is CASSLGAIGNTIYF. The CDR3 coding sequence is TGTGCCAGCAGTTTGGGGGCCATTGGAAACACCATATATTTT.

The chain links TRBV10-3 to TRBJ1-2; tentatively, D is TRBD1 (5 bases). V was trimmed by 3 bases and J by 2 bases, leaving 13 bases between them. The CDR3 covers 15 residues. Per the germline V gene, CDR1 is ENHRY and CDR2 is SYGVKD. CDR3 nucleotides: TGTGCCATCAGTGATAGGGGAGAAGGAAACTATGGCTACACCTTC. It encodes CAISDRGEGNYGYTF.

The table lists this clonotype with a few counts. CDR3 coding DNA: TGTGCCAGCAGCTTGGCCGGCAGGGACAGATATGGCTACACCTTC. It yields the protein CASSLAGRDRYGYTF. V gene TRBV5-5 combines with J gene TRBJ1-2; 7 bases are shared with TRBD1. This CDR3 has 15 residues. V lost 0 bases to trimming and J lost 5 bases; unmatched junction nucleotides: 7. Looked up from germline, CDR1 is SGHKS and CDR2 is YYEKEE (reference sequence).

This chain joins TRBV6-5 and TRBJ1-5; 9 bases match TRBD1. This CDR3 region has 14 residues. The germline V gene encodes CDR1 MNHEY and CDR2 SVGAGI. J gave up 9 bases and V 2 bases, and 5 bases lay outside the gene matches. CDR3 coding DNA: TGTGCCAGCAGTTACGGGACAGGGACCGGGCCCCAGCATTTT. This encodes CASSYGTGTGPQHF.

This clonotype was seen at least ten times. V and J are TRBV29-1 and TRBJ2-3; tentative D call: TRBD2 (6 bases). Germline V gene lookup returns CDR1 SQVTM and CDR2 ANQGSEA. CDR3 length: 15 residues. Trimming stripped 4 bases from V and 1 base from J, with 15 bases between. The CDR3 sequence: CSVVSGGVGTDTQYF. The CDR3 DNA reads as TGCAGCGTTGTTTCCGGGGGAGTGGGCACAGATACGCAGTATTTT.

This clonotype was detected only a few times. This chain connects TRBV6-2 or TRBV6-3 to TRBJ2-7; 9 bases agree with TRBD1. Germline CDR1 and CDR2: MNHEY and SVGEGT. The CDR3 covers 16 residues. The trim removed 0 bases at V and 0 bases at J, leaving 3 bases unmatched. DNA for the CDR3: TGTGCCAGCAGTTACTCTCCGGGACAGGGCTCCTACGAGCAGTACTTC. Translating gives CASSYSPGQGSYEQYF.

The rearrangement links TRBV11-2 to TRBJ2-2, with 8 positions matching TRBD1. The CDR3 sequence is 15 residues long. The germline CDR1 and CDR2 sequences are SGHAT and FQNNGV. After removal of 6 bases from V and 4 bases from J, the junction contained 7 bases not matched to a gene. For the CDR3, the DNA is TGTGCCAGCAGGGCGACAGGGGCGCGCACCGGGGAGCTGTTTTTT. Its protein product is CASRATGARTGELFF.

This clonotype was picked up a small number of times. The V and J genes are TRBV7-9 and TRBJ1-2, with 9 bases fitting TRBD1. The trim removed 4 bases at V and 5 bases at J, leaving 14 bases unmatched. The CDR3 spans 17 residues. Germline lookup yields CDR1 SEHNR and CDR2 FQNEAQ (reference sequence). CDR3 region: CASSSLKSGTGSYGYTF. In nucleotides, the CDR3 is TGTGCCAGCAGCTCATTAAAGAGTGGGACAGGGTCTTATGGCTACACCTTC.

The CDR3 DNA is TGTGCCAGCAGCCGGGACCCTAACTACGAGCAGTACTTC. Its translation: CASSRDPNYEQYF. This rearrangement joins TRBV6-1 to TRBJ2-7; D may correspond to TRBD1 or TRBD2 (5 bases each). Germline CDR1 reads MNHNS; CDR2 reads SASEGT. This CDR3 region has 13 residues. V lost 6 bases and J 3 bases, leaving 12 bases between the germline ends.

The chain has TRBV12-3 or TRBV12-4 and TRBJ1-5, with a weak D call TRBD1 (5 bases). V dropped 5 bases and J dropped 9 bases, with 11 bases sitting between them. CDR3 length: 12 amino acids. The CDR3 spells CASSGHGLPQHF. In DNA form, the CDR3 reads TGTGCCAGCAGTGGACACGGTTTGCCCCAGCATTTT.

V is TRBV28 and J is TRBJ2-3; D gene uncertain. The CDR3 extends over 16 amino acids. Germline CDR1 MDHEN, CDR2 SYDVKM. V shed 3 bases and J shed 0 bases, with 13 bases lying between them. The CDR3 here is CASSFVELSSTDTQYF. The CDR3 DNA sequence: TGTGCCAGCAGTTTTGTGGAGCTTTCTAGCACAGATACGCAGTATTTT.

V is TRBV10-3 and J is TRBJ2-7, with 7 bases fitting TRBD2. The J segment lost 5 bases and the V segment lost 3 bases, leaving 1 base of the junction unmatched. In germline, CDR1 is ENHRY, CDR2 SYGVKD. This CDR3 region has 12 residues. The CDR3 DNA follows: TGTGCCATCAGTGATGGGGGGGACGAGCAGTACTTC. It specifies CAISDGGDEQYF.

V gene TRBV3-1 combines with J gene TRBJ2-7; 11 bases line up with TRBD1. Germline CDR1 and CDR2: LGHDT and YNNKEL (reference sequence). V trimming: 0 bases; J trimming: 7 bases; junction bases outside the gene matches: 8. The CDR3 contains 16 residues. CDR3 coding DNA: TGTGCCAGCAGCCAAGATTGGACAGGGGGCGACTCGGAGCAGTACTTC. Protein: CASSQDWTGGDSEQYF.

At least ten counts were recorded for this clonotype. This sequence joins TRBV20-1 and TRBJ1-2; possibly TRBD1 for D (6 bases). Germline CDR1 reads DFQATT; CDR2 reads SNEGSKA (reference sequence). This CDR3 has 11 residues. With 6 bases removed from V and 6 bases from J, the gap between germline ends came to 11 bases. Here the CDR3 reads CSAVAGDGYTF. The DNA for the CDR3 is TGCAGTGCCGTGGCAGGGGATGGCTACACCTTC.

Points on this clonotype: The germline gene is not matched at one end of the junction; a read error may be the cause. DNA for the CDR3: TGTGCCAGCAGTTACCAATTCAGCCAGAGAATCTACAATGAACAGTTCTTC. Its protein is CASSYQFSQRIYNEQFF. The gene calls are TRBV6-5 and TRBJ2-1, with no clear D. Germline CDR1 and CDR2: MNHEY and SVGAGI. This CDR3 comprises 17 residues.

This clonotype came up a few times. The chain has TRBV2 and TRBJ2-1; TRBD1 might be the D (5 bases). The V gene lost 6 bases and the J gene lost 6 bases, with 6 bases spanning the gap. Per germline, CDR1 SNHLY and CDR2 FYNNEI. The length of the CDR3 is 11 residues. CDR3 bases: TGTGCCAGCAGAGACAGCAATGAGCAGTTCTTC. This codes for CASRDSNEQFF.

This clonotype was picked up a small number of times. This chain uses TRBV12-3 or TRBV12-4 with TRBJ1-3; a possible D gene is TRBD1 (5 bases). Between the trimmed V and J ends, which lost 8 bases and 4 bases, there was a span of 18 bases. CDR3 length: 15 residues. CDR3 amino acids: CASREIGGPGNTIYF. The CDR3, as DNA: TGTGCCAGCCGTGAAATCGGGGGTCCGGGAAACACCATATATTTT.

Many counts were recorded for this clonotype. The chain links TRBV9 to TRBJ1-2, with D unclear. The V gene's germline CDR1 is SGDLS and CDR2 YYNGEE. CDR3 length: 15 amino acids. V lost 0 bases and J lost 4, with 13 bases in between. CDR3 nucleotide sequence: TGTGCCAGCAGCGTAGAGGTTACGCTGGCCTATGGCTACACCTTC. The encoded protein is CASSVEVTLAYGYTF.

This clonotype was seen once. CDR3 residues: CAITGGNSGANVLTF. The DNA for the CDR3 is TGTGCCATCACGGGGGGTAACTCTGGGGCCAACGTCCTGACTTTC. The chain has TRBV10-3 and TRBJ2-6; 7 bases map to TRBD2. Germline CDR1 ENHRY, CDR2 SYGVKD. Unmatched junction bases numbered 3, after V lost 7 bases and J lost 0 bases. The CDR3 sequence is 15 residues long.

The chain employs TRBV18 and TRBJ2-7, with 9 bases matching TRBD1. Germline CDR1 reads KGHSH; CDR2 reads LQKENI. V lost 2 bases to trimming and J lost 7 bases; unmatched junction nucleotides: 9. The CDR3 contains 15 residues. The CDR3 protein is CASSPFGTGTGEQYF. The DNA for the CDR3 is TGTGCCAGCTCACCATTCGGGACAGGGACAGGGGAGCAGTACTTC.

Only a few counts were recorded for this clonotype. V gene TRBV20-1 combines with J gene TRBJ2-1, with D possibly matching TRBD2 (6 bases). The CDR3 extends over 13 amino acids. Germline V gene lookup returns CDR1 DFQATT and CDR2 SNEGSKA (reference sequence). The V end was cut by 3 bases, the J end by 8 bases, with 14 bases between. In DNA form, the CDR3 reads TGCAGTGCTAGCGTCGGGAGCCGCCATGAGCAGTTCTTC. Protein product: CSASVGSRHEQFF.

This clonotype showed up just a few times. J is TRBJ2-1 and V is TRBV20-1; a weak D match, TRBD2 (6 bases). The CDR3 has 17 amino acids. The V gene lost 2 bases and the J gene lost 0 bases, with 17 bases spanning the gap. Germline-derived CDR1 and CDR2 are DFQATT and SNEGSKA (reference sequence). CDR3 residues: CSARREVRVSSYNEQFF. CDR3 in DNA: TGCAGTGCTAGAAGGGAGGTGCGGGTAAGCTCCTACAATGAGCAGTTCTTC.